These 8 T cell receptor beta chains share one sample of origin, sequenced in a study of T cells after yellow fever vaccination. TCRdb itself ran the 5' RACE reads through MiXCR, one entry per CDR3 protein. This table holds 150,000 to 200,000 distinct CDR3 sequences, around 9% found once. The sequences come from CD8+ T cells sorted from PBMCs, collected 45 days after the yellow fever booster vaccination. The receptors were gathered from a man between 18 and 35 years old who received the YFV17D yellow fever vaccine.

J is TRBJ2-3 and V is TRBV11-3; TRBD2 matches 7 bases. V shed 3 bases, J shed 0 bases, and the junction held 9 bases outside the gene matches. CDR1 and CDR2 (germline): SGHNT, YENEEA. This CDR3 spans 17 amino acids. CDR3 in amino acids: CASSFRSSGISTDTQYF. Written as DNA, the CDR3 is TGTGCCAGCAGCTTCCGTTCTAGCGGTATAAGCACAGATACGCAGTATTTT. Together with reference TRBV11-3 and TRBJ2-3, the CDR3 gives the full variable domain: EAGVVQSPRYKIIEKKQPVAFWCNPISGHNTLYWYLQNLGQGPELLIRYENEEAVDDSQLPKDRFSAERLKGVDSTLKIQPAELGDSAVYLCASSFRSSGISTDTQYFGPGTRLTVL.

In DNA, the CDR3 is TGCGCCAGCAGCCCCGGTGGCCCTTCCTACGAGCAGTACGTC. Protein product: CASSPGGPSYEQYV. This chain connects TRBV5-1 to TRBJ2-7; D remains unclear. The length of the CDR3 is 14 residues. Trimming stripped 4 bases from V and 1 base from J, with 12 bases between. CDR1 is SGHRS and CDR2 is YFSETQ in the germline V gene.

Many counts were recorded for this clonotype. The chain carries TRBV20-1 and TRBJ1-5; D is possibly TRBD1 (5 bases). Germline CDR1 and CDR2: DFQATT and SNEGSKA (reference sequence). V lost 5 bases and J lost 1, with 9 bases in between. The CDR3 is 13 amino acids. The CDR3 nucleotides read TGCAGTGCTTCCCGGGACAGCAATCAGCCCCAGCATTTT. Amino acids: CSASRDSNQPQHF.

The V call is TRBV12-3 or TRBV12-4, the J call TRBJ2-3; 11 nucleotides align to TRBD2. The CDR3 totals 15 residues. V dropped 8 bases and J dropped 5; count of bases not matched to a gene: 9. CDR3 loop: CASGLGLAGIDTQYF. CDR3 coding DNA: TGTGCCAGCGGCCTAGGACTAGCGGGTATAGATACGCAGTATTTT.

A few counts support this clonotype. This sequence joins TRBV6-2 or TRBV6-3 and TRBJ2-1, with D maybe TRBD2 (6 bases). The CDR3 totals 16 residues. Germline values: CDR1 MNHEY, CDR2 SVGEGT. Trimming took off 7 bases at V and 0 bases at J, with 16 bases between the two ends. CDR3 sequence reads: CASTQVADTSYNEQFF. The CDR3 DNA reads TGTGCCAGCACCCAAGTAGCGGACACCTCCTACAATGAGCAGTTCTTC.

The chain carries TRBV7-9 and TRBJ2-6; 8 positions match TRBD1. The germline V gene encodes CDR1 SEHNR and CDR2 FQNEAQ (reference sequence). V lost 0 bases to trimming and J lost 0 bases; unmatched junction nucleotides: 4. There are 18 residues in the CDR3. CDR3 residues: CASSLARQGLSGANVLTF. DNA of the CDR3: TGTGCCAGCAGCTTAGCCCGACAGGGGCTCTCTGGGGCCAACGTCCTGACTTTC.

This clonotype was detected many times. The V call is TRBV12-3 or TRBV12-4, the J call TRBJ1-2; 7 bases align to TRBD1. The CDR3 has 15 amino acids. J lost 0 bases, V lost 6 bases, and 7 bases had no gene match. The CDR3 is CASREGDRANYGYTF. The CDR3 DNA follows: TGTGCCAGCAGGGAAGGGGACAGAGCTAACTATGGCTACACCTTC.

The chain couples TRBV6-5 to TRBJ2-3; 15 bases fit TRBD2. CDR3 length equals 17 residues. Germline V gene sequence: CDR1 MNHEY, CDR2 SVGAGI. With V trimmed by 5 bases and J by 2 bases, 5 bases remained unmatched. The DNA of the CDR3 is TGTGCCAGCAGTCGGGGACTAGCGGGGGGTAACACAGATACGCAGTATTTT. It codes for CASSRGLAGGNTDTQYF.